This T cell receptor (beta chain) came from a study of blood T cell repertoires in COVID-19. Study as a whole: The samples span acute and convalescent COVID-19 from the United States, Italy and Spain.

The ends were cut back, 5 bases at V and 0 bases at J, with 11 bases in the middle. Germline-derived CDR1 and CDR2 are PRHDT and FYEKMQ (reference sequence). CDR3 length: 16 residues. Adults between about 18 and 95 years of age took part from 24 US areas. Participants were placed into cohorts based on the clinical history they reported. Donors of Cohort 3 who recovered were those that had two negative PCRs, clearance, or symptom resolution. The table came from immunoSEQ multiplex PCR; TCRdb's copy has only in-frame clones and leaves some out. The sample lists about 370,000 clones, over 85% seen once, with 1.7% in the top ten.

This sequence joins TRBV13 and TRBJ1-6; D possibly corresponds to TRBD1 (5 bases). This receptor was identified in a woman aged 25-40 years who had recovered from COVID-19. The sample consisted of PBMCs or T cells enriched from blood (not recorded which). This chain's CDR3 is CASSTRQSSYNSPLHF. Here the CDR3 DNA reads TGTGCCAGCAGCACTCGACAGAGCTCCTATAATTCACCCCTCCACTTT.